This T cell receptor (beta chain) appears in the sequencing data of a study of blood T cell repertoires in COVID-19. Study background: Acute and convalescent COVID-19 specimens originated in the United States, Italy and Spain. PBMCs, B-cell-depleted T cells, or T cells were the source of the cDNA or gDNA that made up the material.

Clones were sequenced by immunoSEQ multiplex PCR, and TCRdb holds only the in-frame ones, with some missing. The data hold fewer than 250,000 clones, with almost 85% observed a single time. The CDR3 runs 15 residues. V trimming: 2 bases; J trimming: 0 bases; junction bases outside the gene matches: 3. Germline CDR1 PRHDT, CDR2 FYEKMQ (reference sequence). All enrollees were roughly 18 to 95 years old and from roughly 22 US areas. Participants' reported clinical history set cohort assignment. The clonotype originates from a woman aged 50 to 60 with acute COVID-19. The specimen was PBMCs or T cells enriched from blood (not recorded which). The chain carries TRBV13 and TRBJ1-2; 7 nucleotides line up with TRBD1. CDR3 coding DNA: TGTGCCAGCAGCTTATCCGGACAGGCTAACTATGGCTACACCTTC. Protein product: CASSLSGQANYGYTF. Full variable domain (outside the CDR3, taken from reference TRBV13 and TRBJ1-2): AAGVIQSPRHLIKEKRETATLKCYPIPRHDTVYWYQQGPGQDPQFLISFYEKMQSDKGSIPDRFSAQQFSDYHSELNMSSLELGDSALYFCASSLSGQANYGYTFGSGTRLTVV.